A single sample is the source of the 11 T cell receptor beta chains below, sequenced in a study of CD8+ T cells in alopecia areata. Isolated RNA was reverse transcribed into cDNA used as the sequencing template. Sequenced by immunoSEQ multiplex PCR; TCRdb stores in-frame clones only, minus some. The sample includes approximately 89,000 clones, around two fifths of them seen just once. Sequencing was carried out using CD4+ T cells sorted from blood. The receptors stem from a human donor with alopecia areata.

A remark on this clone: The identical CDR3 is also encoded by other nucleotide sequences in the sample. V and J are TRBV29-1 and TRBJ2-3, with unresolved D. The germline V and J ends were trimmed by 1 base and 1 base, with 6 bases remaining between them. The CDR3 has 13 residues. Per the germline V gene, CDR1 is SQVTM and CDR2 is ANQGSEA. CDR3 sequence reads: CSVEVTGTDTQYF. As DNA, the CDR3 is TGCAGCGTTGAAGTTACCGGCACAGATACGCAGTATTTT.

The CDR3 sequence is CASKRAPSTDTQYF. The CDR3 DNA follows: TGTGCCAGCAAGAGGGCCCCCAGCACAGATACGCAGTATTTT. The chain joins TRBV6-6 to TRBJ2-3; TRBD2 might be the D (5 bases). V was cut by 7 bases and J by 0 bases, with 11 bases left in between. The CDR3 spans 14 residues. The germline V gene encodes CDR1 MNHNY and CDR2 SVGAGI (reference sequence).

This chain joins TRBV29-1 and TRBJ2-3, with TRBD2 as a possible D gene (5 bases). Trimming cost V 6 bases and J 3 bases, with 13 bases left between them. This CDR3 region has 13 residues. Germline V gene data show CDR1 as SQVTM and CDR2 as ANQGSEA. CDR3 loop: CSVKGRVTDTQYF. The CDR3 region has the DNA TGCAGCGTAAAAGGGCGGGTGACAGATACGCAGTATTTT.

The CDR3: CASSPRLAGGQETQYF. Here the CDR3 DNA reads TGTGCCAGCAGCCCTCGACTTGCGGGGGGACAAGAGACCCAGTACTTC. The chain couples TRBV5-8 to TRBJ2-5; TRBD2 agrees at 8 bases. With 4 bases clipped from V and 2 bases from J, the junction kept 10 bases outside the gene matches. Germline V gene data show CDR1 as SGHTS and CDR2 as YDEGEE. This CDR3 comprises 16 residues.

In its sample, this clone was seen a few times. The chain recombines TRBV23-1 with TRBJ2-5; 7 nucleotides agree with TRBD1. TRBV23-1 is recorded as an ORF, its role being uncertain. The V segment lost 4 bases and the J segment 3 bases; nucleotides outside the gene matches: 17. CDR3 length: 18 residues. The CDR3 spells CASSPPGDSREFEETQYF. CDR3 in DNA: TGCGCCAGCAGTCCCCCCGGGGACAGCAGGGAATTCGAAGAGACCCAGTACTTC.

This clone was found a few times. This chain connects TRBV2 to TRBJ2-1, with 7 bases lining up with TRBD1. This CDR3 spans 15 amino acids. Losses at the gene ends were 6 bases for V and 3 bases for J; bases not matched to a gene: 8. Per germline, CDR1 SNHLY and CDR2 FYNNEI. The CDR3: CASRTGQALYNEQFF. CDR3 nucleotides: TGTGCCAGCAGGACAGGACAGGCCCTCTACAATGAGCAGTTCTTC.

The gene calls are TRBV5-4 and TRBJ2-1; the match to TRBD2 covers 9 bases. There are 12 residues in the CDR3. CDR1 and CDR2 (germline): SGHNT, YYREEE (reference sequence). The ends lost 5 bases at V and 8 bases at J; junction bases unmatched: 2. CDR3 residues: CASRLAGDEQFF. Here the CDR3 DNA reads TGTGCCAGCAGGTTAGCGGGAGATGAGCAGTTCTTC.

This clone was picked up a small number of times. This rearrangement joins TRBV19 to TRBJ1-1; D not resolved. CDR3 length: 14 residues. The V and J ends lost 1 base and 4 bases respectively, with 10 bases between them. CDR1 LNHDA and CDR2 SQIVND come from the germline V gene (reference sequence). The CDR3 loop is CASSIGGLSTEAFF. CDR3 coding DNA: TGTGCCAGTAGTATAGGTGGGTTGAGCACTGAAGCTTTCTTT.

The V call is TRBV30, the J call TRBJ2-1; D may be TRBD1 or TRBD2 (5 bases each). Looked up from germline, CDR1 is GTSNPN and CDR2 is SVGIG (reference sequence). Trimming pared 0 bases from V and 2 bases from J, leaving 5 bases between. CDR3 length: 13 residues. CDR3 nucleotides: TGTGCCTGGAGTGTGGGACCCTACAATGAGCAGTTCTTC. This sequence encodes CAWSVGPYNEQFF.

This clone was picked up a small number of times. The rearrangement links TRBV28 to TRBJ2-5; D gene unclear. V shed 7 bases and J shed 1 base, with 7 bases lying between them. CDR1 is MDHEN and CDR2 is SYDVKM in the germline V gene. The CDR3 sequence is 12 residues long. Written as DNA, the CDR3 is TGTGCCAGCAACCAGATCCAAGAGACCCAGTACTTC. Its protein product is CASNQIQETQYF.

This clone was counted only a few times. The rearrangement links TRBV11-2 to TRBJ2-2; D is perhaps TRBD1 or TRBD2 (5 bases each). The CDR3 has 14 residues. V lost 5 bases and J 4 bases, leaving 11 bases between the germline ends. Germline V gives CDR1 SGHAT, CDR2 FQNNGV. For the CDR3, the DNA is TGTGCCAGCAGCGCTAGGGGAGCCACCGGGGAGCTGTTTTTT. Translated, it gives CASSARGATGELFF.